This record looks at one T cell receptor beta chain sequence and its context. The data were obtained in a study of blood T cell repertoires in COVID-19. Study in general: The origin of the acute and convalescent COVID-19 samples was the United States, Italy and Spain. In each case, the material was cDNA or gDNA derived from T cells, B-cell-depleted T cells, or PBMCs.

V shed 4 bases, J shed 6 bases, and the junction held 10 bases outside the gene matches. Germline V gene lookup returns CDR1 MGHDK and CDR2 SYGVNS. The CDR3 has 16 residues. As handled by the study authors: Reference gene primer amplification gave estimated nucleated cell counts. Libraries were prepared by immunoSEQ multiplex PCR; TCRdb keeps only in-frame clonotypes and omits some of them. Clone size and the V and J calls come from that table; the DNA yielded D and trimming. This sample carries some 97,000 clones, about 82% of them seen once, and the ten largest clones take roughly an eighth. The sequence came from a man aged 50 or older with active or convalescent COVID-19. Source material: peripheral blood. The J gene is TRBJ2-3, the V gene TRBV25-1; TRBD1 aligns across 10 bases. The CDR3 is CASSALRQGAGDTQYF. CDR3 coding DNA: TGTGCCAGCAGTGCGCTACGACAGGGGGCAGGGGATACGCAGTATTTT.